One sample yielded the 10 T cell receptor beta chains listed below, sequenced in a study of CD8 T cells in ankylosing spondylitis. One entry per CDR3 protein results from TCRdb running MiXCR on the 5' RACE reads. The profile covers 650,000 to 800,000 distinct CDR3 sequences, with about 20% appearing a single time and roughly a fifth taken by the ten largest. These receptors lack a known antigen. Findings and limits, study-wide: There was a TCR beta motif, made of eight highly homologous variants, that appeared characteristic of ankylosing spondylitis blood.

Sample: blood, either unsorted or a sorted T cell fraction (not recorded which). These receptors were collected from a male donor with ankylosing spondylitis.

The chain carries TRBV12-3 or TRBV12-4 and TRBJ1-2; 9 positions match TRBD1. J was trimmed by 4 bases and V by 5 bases; bases with no gene match: 5. The CDR3 loop spans 14 amino acids. The CDR3 DNA sequence: TGTGCCAGCAGTCCGACAGGGGGAAGCTATGGCTACACCTTC. This encodes CASSPTGGSYGYTF.

This clonotype has more than one count but fewer than ten. The chain uses TRBV21-1 and TRBJ1-3. TRBV21-1 is a pseudogene locus. The length of the CDR3 is 12 residues. This CDR3 is CARGQTGNTIYF. The CDR3 coding sequence is TGTGCGAGGGGTCAAACTGGAAACACCATATATTTT.

This clonotype was detected only a few times. This chain joins TRBV19 and TRBJ2-7, with 7 bases fitting TRBD2. The CDR3 extends over 16 amino acids. The germline V gene has CDR1 LNHDA and CDR2 SQIVND (reference sequence). J gave up 2 bases and V 0 bases, and 7 bases lay outside the gene matches. CDR3 sequence (DNA): TGTGCCAGTAGTATAGAGGGAGGGCAGTCAGCCTACGAGCAGTACTTC. Its protein product is CASSIEGGQSAYEQYF.

This clonotype was detected many times. This chain connects TRBV5-1 to TRBJ2-7, with D unclear. V gave up 2 bases and J gave up 4 bases, with 10 bases separating them. This CDR3 has 13 residues. Germline V gene sequence: CDR1 SGHRS, CDR2 YFSETQ. The CDR3 reads CASSFATDYEQYF. The CDR3 region has the DNA TGCGCCAGCAGCTTTGCAACAGATTACGAGCAGTACTTC.

The chain carries TRBV6-1 and TRBJ2-1; a possible D gene is TRBD2 (6 bases). Germline V gives CDR1 MNHNS, CDR2 SASEGT. V was pared by 5 bases and J by 7 bases, with 15 bases between. The CDR3 runs 14 residues. CDR3 protein: CASSRPDRGNEQFF. The CDR3 bases are TGTGCCAGCAGTAGACCCGACCGGGGGAATGAGCAGTTCTTC.

The gene calls are TRBV10-3 and TRBJ2-5; the match to TRBD1 covers 8 bases. The CDR3 runs 16 residues. Trimming removed 0 bases from V and 4 bases from J; junction bases left unmatched: 7. Germline-derived CDR1 and CDR2 are ENHRY and SYGVKD. The CDR3 DNA sequence: TGTGCCATCAGTGAGTCAGGTCAGGGGGCAGGAGAGACCCAGTACTTC. This encodes CAISESGQGAGETQYF.

The rearrangement links TRBV24-1 to TRBJ1-1; possible D gene TRBD1, 5 bases. The CDR3 is made up of 12 amino acids. The V end was cut by 9 bases, the J end by 5 bases, with 12 bases between. Germline CDR1 is KGHDR and CDR2 is SFDVKD. The CDR3 coding sequence is TGTGCCACCTGGGACGAGGGGACTGAAGCTTTCTTT. Translation: CATWDEGTEAFF.

Only a few counts were recorded for this clonotype. CDR3 sequence (DNA): TGTGCCAGCAAGTTCCGGCGGGACTCCTACAATGAGCAGTTCTTC. This translates into CASKFRRDSYNEQFF. V and J are TRBV12-3 or TRBV12-4 and TRBJ2-1; D possibly corresponds to TRBD2 (6 bases). The CDR3 totals 15 residues. V shed 7 bases and J shed 0 bases, with 13 bases lying between them.

This rearrangement joins TRBV18 to TRBJ1-4; 10 nucleotides match TRBD1. Germline values: CDR1 KGHSH, CDR2 LQKENI. The CDR3 runs to 15 residues. Unmatched junction bases numbered 1, after V lost 4 bases and J lost 2 bases. In nucleotides, the CDR3 is TGTGCCAGCTCACGACAGGGGGCGACTAATGAAAAACTGTTTTTT. The encoded protein is CASSRQGATNEKLFF. Drawing the rest from reference TRBV18 and TRBJ1-4, the complete variable domain is NAGVMQNPRHLVRRRGQEARLRCSPMKGHSHVYWYRQLPEEGLKFMVYLQKENIIDESGMPKERFSAEFPKEGPSILRIQQVVRGDSAAYFCASSRQGATNEKLFFGSGTQLSVL.

This clonotype was seen a handful of times. The chain couples TRBV7-8 to TRBJ2-3; either TRBD1 or TRBD2 may fit D (6 bases each). CDR1 and CDR2 (germline): SGHVS, FQNEAQ. The CDR3 extends over 14 amino acids. V lost 11 bases and J lost 4, with 19 bases in between. CDR3 residues: CACRLGGGSDTQYF. CDR3 DNA: TGTGCCTGTCGGCTGGGGGGCGGCTCAGATACGCAGTATTTT.